Presented here are 21 T cell receptor beta chains from one specimen sequenced in a study of cytomegalovirus exposure and HLA in healthy donors. PCR employed 60 Vbeta and 13 Jbeta primers. Clones were sequenced by immunoSEQ multiplex PCR, and TCRdb holds only the in-frame ones, with some missing. This table holds around 140,000 clones, around 82% found once. The sequencing sample was made of PBMCs. The receptors here all came from a man between 18 and 35 years old in good health and CMV-seropositive.

V gene TRBV6-1 combines with J gene TRBJ1-4; D not resolved. Germline lookup yields CDR1 MNHNS and CDR2 SASEGT. Trimming left V 10 bases short and J 0 bases short, with 12 bases between. This CDR3 spans 14 amino acids. CDR3 nucleotide sequence: TGTGCCACAGCAGGAGGTGCAACTAATGAAAAACTGTTTTTT. It translates to CATAGGATNEKLFF.

This chain connects TRBV6-1 to TRBJ1-1; D may be TRBD1 (6 bases). V was clipped by 9 bases and J by 1 base, with 15 bases between them. Looked up from germline, CDR1 is MNHNS and CDR2 is SASEGT. The CDR3 is 14 amino acids. In DNA, the CDR3 is TGTGCCAGTTCGGAAGGGGGGGCGAACACTGAAGCTTTCTTT. Translated: CASSEGGANTEAFF.

This chain connects TRBV6-5 to TRBJ2-1, with 10 positions matching TRBD2. CDR1 and CDR2 from the germline V gene are MNHEY and SVGAGI. The CDR3 has 14 amino acids. The junction had 6 bases not matched to a gene; V was cut back by 5 bases and J by 8 bases. The CDR3 DNA follows: TGTGCCAGCAGTCCACCCGGGACTAGCGATGAGCAGTTCTTC. Its protein is CASSPPGTSDEQFF.

This clone was picked up one time. The chain uses TRBV5-8 and TRBJ2-1; 7 bases line up with TRBD1. The germline gives CDR1 SGHTS, CDR2 YDEGEE. Losses at the gene ends were 2 bases for V and 2 bases for J; bases not matched to a gene: 7. CDR3 length equals 16 residues. The CDR3 coding sequence is TGTGCCAGCAGCTTAGGACAGGTAGTGACCTACAATGAGCAGTTCTTC. Protein: CASSLGQVVTYNEQFF.

This clone showed up just a few times. This chain joins TRBV5-5 and TRBJ2-7; the match to TRBD2 covers 7 bases. The CDR3 runs 16 residues. V shed 3 bases, J shed 2 bases, and the junction held 11 bases outside the gene matches. CDR1 and CDR2 from the germline V gene are SGHKS and YYEKEE (reference sequence). CDR3 sequence reads: CASSWGLLASPYEQYF. In DNA, the CDR3 is TGTGCCAGCAGCTGGGGGTTACTAGCGTCACCCTACGAGCAGTACTTC.

V gene TRBV5-1 combines with J gene TRBJ1-1; maybe TRBD1 (5 bases). The V end lost 0 bases, the J end lost 8 bases, and 14 bases lay between the germline ends. The length of the CDR3 is 14 residues. CDR1 and CDR2 from the germline V gene are SGHRS and YFSETQ. The DNA for the CDR3 is TGCGCCAGCAGCTTGGAAGGGGTTAACGAGGAAGCTTTCTTT. Translation gives CASSLEGVNEEAFF.

This rearrangement joins TRBV7-9 to TRBJ1-2, with 8 nucleotides matching TRBD1. CDR3 length: 14 residues. The trim removed 6 bases at V and 3 bases at J, leaving 6 bases unmatched. Germline V lookup: CDR1 SEHNR, CDR2 FQNEAQ (reference sequence). The CDR3 DNA sequence: TGTGCCAGCAGGCAAGAGACAGGGGACTATGGCTACACCTTC. It yields the protein CASRQETGDYGYTF.

The J gene is TRBJ2-7, the V gene TRBV5-6; 12 bases align to TRBD1. After removal of 1 base from V and 1 base from J, the junction contained 3 bases not matched to a gene. CDR3 length: 16 amino acids. Germline CDR1 and CDR2: SGHDT and YYEEEE. The CDR3 sequence is CASSLMGQGASYEQYF. DNA of the CDR3: TGTGCCAGCAGCTTGATGGGACAGGGGGCATCCTACGAGCAGTACTTC. The full variable domain, completed using reference TRBV5-6 and TRBJ2-7, is DAGVTQSPTHLIKTRGQQVTLRCSPKSGHDTVSWYQQALGQGPQFIFQYYEEEERQRGNFPDRFSGHQFPNYSSELNVNALLLGDSALYLCASSLMGQGASYEQYFGPGTRLTVT.

A single count supports this clone. This chain connects TRBV6-4 to TRBJ2-1, with a tentative D call TRBD1 (5 bases). The ends were cut back, 0 bases at V and 8 bases at J, with 17 bases in the middle. CDR3 length: 16 amino acids. Germline CDR1 reads MRHNA; CDR2 reads SNTAGT. CDR3 sequence: CASSDSGQGSVDEQFF. As DNA, the CDR3 is TGTGCCAGCAGTGACTCTGGGCAGGGAAGTGTGGATGAGCAGTTCTTC.

Only one count was recorded for this clone. The genes are TRBV19 and TRBJ1-1; 10 positions match TRBD1. From germline, CDR1 is LNHDA and CDR2 SQIVND (reference sequence). V trimming: 0 bases; J trimming: 7 bases; junction bases outside the gene matches: 2. CDR3 size: 14 residues. The CDR3 protein is CASSIERDRGEAFF. The CDR3 DNA reads TGTGCCAGTAGTATAGAAAGGGACAGGGGTGAAGCTTTCTTT.

This chain uses TRBV6-4 with TRBJ2-2, with 7 bases fitting TRBD1. CDR3 length: 14 amino acids. Germline CDR1 is MRHNA and CDR2 is SNTAGT. Trimming at V came to 3 bases and at J to 6 bases, leaving 4 bases not matched to a gene. The CDR3 sequence: CASSESGQAGELFF. CDR3 nucleotide sequence: TGTGCCAGCAGTGAATCCGGACAGGCCGGGGAGCTGTTTTTT.

The gene calls are TRBV28 and TRBJ1-1; a weak D match, TRBD1 (6 bases). This CDR3 comprises 15 residues. V was pared by 5 bases and J by 1 base, with 14 bases between. Germline V gives CDR1 MDHEN, CDR2 SYDVKM. CDR3 protein: CASSVGGARNTEAFF. DNA for the CDR3: TGTGCCAGCAGTGTCGGGGGGGCACGGAACACTGAAGCTTTCTTT.

CDR3 sequence (DNA): TGTGCCAGCAGCACATCCTCCTACGAGCAGTACTTC. Protein sequence: CASSTSSYEQYF. The gene calls are TRBV2 and TRBJ2-7; D remains unclear. Per the germline V gene, CDR1 is SNHLY and CDR2 is FYNNEI. The CDR3 contains 12 residues. The germline V and J ends were trimmed by 6 bases and 0 bases, with 6 bases remaining between them.

The chain joins TRBV5-1 to TRBJ1-2; D perhaps matches TRBD1 (5 bases). The ends were cut back, 4 bases at V and 5 bases at J, with 18 bases in the middle. Germline CDR1 SGHRS, CDR2 YFSETQ. The CDR3 spans 15 residues. DNA for the CDR3: TGCGCCAGCAGCAGTAACCAGGGATCGGAGTATGGCTACACCTTC. It encodes CASSSNQGSEYGYTF.

This chain joins TRBV6-1 and TRBJ2-6; D is perhaps TRBD2 (6 bases). Germline lookup yields CDR1 MNHNS and CDR2 SASEGT. This CDR3 is built from 14 residues. Deletions cut 11 bases from V and 0 bases from J, with 11 bases between. The DNA of the CDR3 is TGTGCCGGGACTGAGGGCTCTGGGGCCAACGTCCTGACTTTC. This translates into CAGTEGSGANVLTF.

This sequence joins TRBV7-2 and TRBJ1-4, with unresolved D. Deletions cut 1 base from V and 6 bases from J, with 6 bases between. Germline assignment: CDR1 SGHTA and CDR2 FQGNSA. The CDR3 totals 13 residues. As DNA, the CDR3 is TGTGCCAGCAGCTTAGTAGTTTATGAAAAACTGTTTTTT. Its translation: CASSLVVYEKLFF.

The chain employs TRBV10-2 and TRBJ2-1, with 13 bases matching TRBD2. From germline, CDR1 is WSHSY and CDR2 SAAADI. V lost 2 bases, J lost 6 bases, and 4 bases stayed unmatched. CDR3 size: 16 residues. The CDR3 sequence: CASSEAGLAGLNEQFF. Written as DNA, the CDR3 is TGCGCCAGCAGTGAGGCGGGACTAGCGGGGCTCAATGAGCAGTTCTTC.

This chain links TRBV9 with TRBJ2-2; 7 bases align to TRBD1. In germline, CDR1 is SGDLS, CDR2 YYNGEE. The junction had 10 bases not matched to a gene; V was cut back by 2 bases and J by 3 bases. The CDR3 is 17 residues long. The CDR3 DNA reads TGTGCCAGCAGCGTTAAATCAGGGGGAACGGACACCGGGGAGCTGTTTTTT. Encoded protein: CASSVKSGGTDTGELFF.

The chain links TRBV25-1 to TRBJ1-2; tentatively, D is TRBD1 (5 bases). The CDR3 is made up of 15 amino acids. Germline lookup yields CDR1 MGHDK and CDR2 SYGVNS. V lost 3 bases and J lost 0, with 11 bases in between. The CDR3 is CASSEPGGPNYGYTF. The CDR3 DNA follows: TGTGCCAGCAGTGAGCCCGGGGGACCTAACTATGGCTACACCTTC.

The rearrangement joins TRBV7-8 to TRBJ1-2; 7 nucleotides agree with TRBD1. V shed 4 bases, J shed 0 bases, and the junction held 8 bases outside the gene matches. The germline CDR1 and CDR2 sequences are SGHVS and FQNEAQ. This CDR3 is 16 amino acids long. CDR3 DNA sequence: TGTGCCAGCAGCTCGGACAGGAGCTATACTAACTATGGCTACACCTTC. Protein product: CASSSDRSYTNYGYTF.

The chain combines TRBV6-5 with TRBJ2-3, with TRBD2 matching 7 bases. CDR3 size: 14 residues. Germline V lookup: CDR1 MNHEY, CDR2 SVGAGI. V gave up 8 bases and J gave up 3 bases; unmatched junction bases: 8. CDR3 region: CASWGGRGTDTQYF. CDR3 sequence (DNA): TGTGCCAGCTGGGGCGGGAGAGGTACAGATACGCAGTATTTT.